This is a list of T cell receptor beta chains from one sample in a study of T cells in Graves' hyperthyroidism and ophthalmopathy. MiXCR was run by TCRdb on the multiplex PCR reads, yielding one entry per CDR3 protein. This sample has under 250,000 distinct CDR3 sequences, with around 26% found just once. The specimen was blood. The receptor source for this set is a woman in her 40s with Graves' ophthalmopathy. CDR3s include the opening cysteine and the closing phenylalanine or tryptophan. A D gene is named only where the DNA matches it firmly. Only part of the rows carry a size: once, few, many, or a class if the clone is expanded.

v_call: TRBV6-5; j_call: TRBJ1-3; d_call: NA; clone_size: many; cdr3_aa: CASFPGTIGNTIYF; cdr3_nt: TGTGCCAGCTTTCCCGGAACGATAGGAAACACCATATATTTT
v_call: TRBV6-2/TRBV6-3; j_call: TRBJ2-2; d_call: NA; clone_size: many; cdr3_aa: CASSYLGLNTGELFF; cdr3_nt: TGTGCCAGCAGTTACTTGGGCCTGAACACCGGGGAGCTGTTTTTT
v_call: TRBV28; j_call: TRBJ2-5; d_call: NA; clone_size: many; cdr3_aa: CASSLPRTGVETQYF; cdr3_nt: TGTGCCAGCAGCCTACCCCGGACTGGGGTGGAGACCCAGTACTTC
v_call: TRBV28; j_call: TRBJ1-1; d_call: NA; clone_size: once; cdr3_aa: CASNQAVRNTEAFF; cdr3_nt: TGTGCTAGCAACCAGGCCGTCCGGAACACTGAAGCTTTCTTT
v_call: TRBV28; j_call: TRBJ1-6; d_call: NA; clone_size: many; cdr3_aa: CAIQQYNSPLHF; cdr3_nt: TGTGCCATCCAACAGTATAATTCACCCCTCCACTTT
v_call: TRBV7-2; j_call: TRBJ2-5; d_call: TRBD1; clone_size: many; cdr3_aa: CASSLATGGWETQYF; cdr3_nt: TGTGCCAGCAGCTTAGCGACAGGGGGCTGGGAGACCCAGTACTTC
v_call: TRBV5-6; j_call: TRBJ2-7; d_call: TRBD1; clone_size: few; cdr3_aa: CASSFTGQAYEQYF; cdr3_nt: TGTGCCAGCAGCTTTACGGGACAGGCCTACGAGCAGTACTTC
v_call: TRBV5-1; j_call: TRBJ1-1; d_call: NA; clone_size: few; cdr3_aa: CVSSFTGSRDTEAFF; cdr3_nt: TGCGTCAGCAGCTTCACAGGGAGTCGGGACACTGAAGCTTTCTTT
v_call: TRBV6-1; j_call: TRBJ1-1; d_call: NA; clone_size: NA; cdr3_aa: CASTARQSEASF; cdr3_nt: TGTGCCAGCACTGCTAGACAGAGTGAAGCTTCCTTT
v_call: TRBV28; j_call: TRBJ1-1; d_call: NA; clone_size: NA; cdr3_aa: CASRPMGDTEAFF; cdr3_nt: TGTGCCAGCAGGCCCATGGGGGACACTGAAGCTTTCTTT
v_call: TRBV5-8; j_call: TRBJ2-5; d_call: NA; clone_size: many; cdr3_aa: CASRGAAEQETQYF; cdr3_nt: TGTGCCAGCAGAGGTGCAGCGGAGCAAGAGACCCAGTACTTC
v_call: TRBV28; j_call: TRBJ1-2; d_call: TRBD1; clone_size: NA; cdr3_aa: CASSLGPGQGDYGYTF; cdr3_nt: TGTGCCAGCAGTTTGGGACCGGGACAGGGGGACTATGGCTACACCTTC
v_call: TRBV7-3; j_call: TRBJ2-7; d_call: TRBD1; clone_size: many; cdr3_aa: CASRRDRGGEQYF; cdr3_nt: TGTGCCAGCCGCCGGGACAGGGGTGGCGAGCAGTACTTC
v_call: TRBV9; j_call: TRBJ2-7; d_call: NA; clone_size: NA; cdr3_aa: CASSDPRGYEQYF; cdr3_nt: TGTGCCAGCAGCGACCCCCGGGGATACGAGCAGTACTTC
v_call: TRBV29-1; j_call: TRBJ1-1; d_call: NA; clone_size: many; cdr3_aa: CSVEILGNTEAFF; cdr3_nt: TGCAGCGTTGAGATTCTGGGGAACACTGAAGCTTTCTTT
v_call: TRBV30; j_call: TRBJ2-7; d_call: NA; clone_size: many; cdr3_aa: CASERAYEQYF; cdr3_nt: TGTGCCTCAGAGCGGGCCTACGAGCAGTACTTC
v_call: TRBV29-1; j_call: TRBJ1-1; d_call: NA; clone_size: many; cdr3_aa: CSVGVNTEAFF; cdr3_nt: TGCAGCGTTGGGGTGAACACTGAAGCTTTCTTT
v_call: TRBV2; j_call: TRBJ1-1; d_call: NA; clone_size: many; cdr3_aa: CASDRYHEAFF; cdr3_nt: TGTGCCAGCGACAGATACCATGAAGCTTTCTTT
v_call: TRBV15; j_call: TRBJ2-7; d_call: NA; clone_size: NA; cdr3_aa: CATSSRGIHEQYF; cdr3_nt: TGTGCCACGAGCTCGAGGGGAATCCACGAGCAGTACTTC
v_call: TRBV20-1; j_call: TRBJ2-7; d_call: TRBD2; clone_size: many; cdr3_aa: CSARLSGSSYEQYF; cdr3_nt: TGCAGTGCTAGACTCAGCGGGAGCTCCTACGAGCAGTACTTC
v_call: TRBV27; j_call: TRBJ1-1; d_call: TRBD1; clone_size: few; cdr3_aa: CASSSGTGSNTEAFF; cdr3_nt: TGTGCCAGCAGCTCCGGGACAGGGTCTAACACTGAAGCTTTCTTT
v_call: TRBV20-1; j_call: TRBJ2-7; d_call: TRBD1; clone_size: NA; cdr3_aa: CSGRGQEYEQYF; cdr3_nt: TGCAGTGGGAGGGGACAGGAGTACGAGCAGTACTTC
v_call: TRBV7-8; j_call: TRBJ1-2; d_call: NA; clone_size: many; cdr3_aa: CASSLARQANYGYTF; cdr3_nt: TGTGCCAGCAGCTTAGCGCGACAGGCTAACTATGGCTACACCTTC
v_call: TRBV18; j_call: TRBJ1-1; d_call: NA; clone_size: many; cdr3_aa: CASSPLRARLNTEAFF; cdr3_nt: TGTGCCAGCTCACCATTGAGAGCCCGGTTGAACACTGAAGCTTTCTTT
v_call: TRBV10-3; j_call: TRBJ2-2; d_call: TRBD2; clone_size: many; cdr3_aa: CAIPRLAGGVGELFF; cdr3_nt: TGTGCCATCCCCAGACTAGCGGGAGGGGTCGGGGAGCTGTTTTTT
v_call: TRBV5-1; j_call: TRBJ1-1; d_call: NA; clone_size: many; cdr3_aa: CASSLATDSTEAFF; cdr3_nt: TGCGCCAGCAGCTTGGCCACAGACAGCACTGAAGCTTTCTTT
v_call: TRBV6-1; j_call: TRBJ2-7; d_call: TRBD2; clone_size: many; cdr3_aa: CASRESGSSSYEQYF; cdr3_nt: TGTGCCAGCAGAGAAAGCGGGAGTAGCTCCTACGAGCAGTACTTC
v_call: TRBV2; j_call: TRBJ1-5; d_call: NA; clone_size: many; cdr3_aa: CASSQQKWPQHF; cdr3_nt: TGTGCCAGCAGTCAACAGAAATGGCCCCAGCATTTT
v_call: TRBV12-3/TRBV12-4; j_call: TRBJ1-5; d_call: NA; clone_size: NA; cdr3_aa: CASSLRGGSDQPQHF; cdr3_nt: TGTGCCAGCAGTTTAAGGGGGGGATCCGATCAGCCCCAGCATTTT
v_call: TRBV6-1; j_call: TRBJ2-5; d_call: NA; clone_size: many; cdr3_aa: CASSLGATQYF; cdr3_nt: TGTGCCAGCAGTCTCGGCGCGACCCAGTACTTC
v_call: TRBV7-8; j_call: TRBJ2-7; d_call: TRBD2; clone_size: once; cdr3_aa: CASSPNMGGGYEQYF; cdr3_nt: TGTGCCAGCAGCCCGAACATGGGGGGGGGATACGAGCAGTACTTC
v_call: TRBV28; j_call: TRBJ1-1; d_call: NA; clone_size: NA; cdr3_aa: CASRHQGTNTEAFF; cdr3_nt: TGTGCCAGCAGGCATCAAGGGACGAACACTGAAGCTTTCTTT